The 18 T cell receptor beta chains presented below share a single source sample, sequenced in a study of neurological immune-mediated disorders. From the 5' RACE reads, TCRdb called clonotypes with MiXCR, one entry per CDR3 protein. The table lists 50,000 or so distinct CDR3 sequences, over 9% of them singletons. Input material: PBMCs. These receptors were obtained from a woman aged 40 to 49 with HTLV-1-associated myelopathy (HAM/TSP).

The rearrangement links TRBV18 to TRBJ1-1, with D perhaps TRBD1 (5 bases). Trimming removed 3 bases from V and 3 bases from J, with 14 bases in between. The CDR3 has 15 amino acids. Germline loops: CDR1 KGHSH, CDR2 LQKENI. CDR3 loop: CASSPPGGEYTEAFF. The CDR3 DNA reads as TGTGCCAGCTCACCTCCGGGAGGGGAGTACACTGAAGCTTTCTTT.

This clonotype was counted at least ten times. The CDR3 reads CASSSGQGFGEQYF. The CDR3 DNA reads TGTGCCAGCAGTTCGGGACAGGGATTCGGCGAGCAGTACTTC. The chain combines TRBV12-3 or TRBV12-4 with TRBJ2-7, with TRBD1 matching over 9 bases. The CDR3 covers 14 residues. V trimming: 4 bases; J trimming: 6 bases; junction bases outside the gene matches: 7.

On this clonotype: A read error may explain this, as a much larger clone is one base away. V usage is TRBV12-3 or TRBV12-4 and J usage is TRBJ2-7; 8 nucleotides agree with TRBD2. V gave up 3 bases and J gave up 5 bases; unmatched junction bases: 6. This CDR3 is 14 amino acids long. CDR3 nucleotide sequence: TGTGCCAGCAGTTTTGGCGGGGGGCTTAACGAGCAGTACTTC. Amino acid sequence: CASSFGGGLNEQYF.

This clonotype occurred many times. The rearrangement joins TRBV7-2 to TRBJ2-3; D gene uncertain. The V gene's germline CDR1 is SGHTA and CDR2 FQGNSA. This CDR3 comprises 14 residues. Trimming pared 2 bases from V and 1 base from J, leaving 7 bases between. The CDR3 DNA is TGTGCCAGCAGCTTACAGTGGGGCACAGATACGCAGTATTTT. It is translated as CASSLQWGTDTQYF.

On this clonotype: A much larger clone sits a single nucleotide away, making a read error possible. The rearrangement joins TRBV10-3 to TRBJ2-7, with 13 bases that match TRBD2. The CDR3 is 14 residues long. CDR1 and CDR2 from the germline V gene are ENHRY and SYGVKD. The CDR3 nucleotides are TGTGCCATCAGTGGGACTAGCGGGGGCTACGAGAAGTACTTC. Protein product: CAISGTSGGYEKYF.

This clonotype was recorded a few times. V and J are TRBV5-1 and TRBJ1-3; 10 bases match TRBD1. CDR1 and CDR2 (germline): SGHRS, YFSETQ. With 5 bases clipped from V and 0 bases from J, the junction kept 8 bases outside the gene matches. CDR3 length: 17 amino acids. CDR3 bases: TGCGCCAGCAGGATGGGGACAGGGGAAGTCTCTGGAAACACCATATATTTT. Translated, it gives CASRMGTGEVSGNTIYF.

This clonotype was observed at least ten times. This sequence joins TRBV20-1 and TRBJ2-2; D is unclear. Trimming removed 6 bases from V and 1 base from J, with 12 bases in between. Looked up from germline, CDR1 is DFQATT and CDR2 is SNEGSKA (reference sequence). The CDR3 runs to 14 residues. The CDR3 coding sequence is TGCAGTGCCCGCGGACGGTTGAACACCGGGGAGCTGTTTTTT. Translating gives CSARGRLNTGELFF.

This clonotype was seen ten or more times. The gene calls are TRBV5-1 and TRBJ2-2, with 10 bases fitting TRBD1. Germline V gene data show CDR1 as SGHRS and CDR2 as YFSETQ. V lost 6 bases and J lost 0; bases outside the gene matches: 5. The CDR3 length is 16 residues. CDR3 amino acids: CASIPGQGANTGELFF. The CDR3 DNA reads TGCGCCAGCATACCCGGACAGGGGGCGAACACCGGGGAGCTGTTTTTT.

This clonotype occurred many times. The V and J genes are TRBV4-3 and TRBJ1-3; D uncertain. CDR3 length equals 14 residues. V lost 4 bases and J 0 bases, leaving 7 bases between the germline ends. The germline CDR1 and CDR2 sequences are LGHNA and YSLEER. CDR3 in amino acids: CASSRDTSGNTIYF. DNA for the CDR3: TGCGCCAGCAGCCGAGACACCTCTGGAAACACCATATATTTT.

The chain has TRBV2 and TRBJ1-1; D is ambiguous. The CDR3 spans 13 residues. The germline gives CDR1 SNHLY, CDR2 FYNNEI. V gave up 6 bases and J gave up 3 bases, with 11 bases separating them. The CDR3 DNA is TGTGCCAGCAGCACCGGACGGGACACTGAAGCTTTCTTT. Encoded protein: CASSTGRDTEAFF. The full variable domain, rest sourced from reference TRBV2 and TRBJ1-1, is EPEVTQTPSHQVTQMGQEVILRCVPISNHLYFYWYRQILGQKVEFLVSFYNNEISEKSEIFDDQFSVERPDGSNFTLKIRSTKLEDSAMYFCASSTGRDTEAFFGQGTRLTVV.

This clonotype was counted at least ten times. V is TRBV7-2 and J is TRBJ1-3; D ambiguous. The CDR3 length is 16 residues. V lost 1 base to trimming and J lost 1 base, with 11 bases between them. Per germline, CDR1 SGHTA and CDR2 FQGNSA. The CDR3 DNA is TGTGCCAGCAGCTTAGTCCCAAGTCATTCTGGAAACACCATATATTTT. Protein product: CASSLVPSHSGNTIYF.

To note about this clonotype: Since a much larger clone is just one base distant, this may be a read error. V is TRBV7-9 and J is TRBJ2-1, with TRBD2 identical over 12 bases. The CDR3 consists of 15 residues. From germline, CDR1 is SEHNR and CDR2 FQNEAQ (reference sequence). The CDR3 nucleotides read TGTGCCATCAGCCGACTAGCGGGGGCTTACAATGAGCAGTTCTTC. It specifies CAISRLAGAYNEQFF. Full variable domain (outside the CDR3, taken from reference TRBV7-9 and TRBJ2-1): DTGVSQNPRHKITKRGQNVTFRCDPISEHNRLYWYRQTLGQGPEFLTYFQNEAQLEKSRLLSDRFSAERPKGSFSTLEIQRTEQGDSAMYLCAISRLAGAYNEQFFGPGTRLTVL.

This clonotype has a count of ten or more. The chain links TRBV29-1 to TRBJ2-7; D may correspond to TRBD1 or TRBD2 (5 bases each). Germline V gene sequence: CDR1 SQVTM, CDR2 ANQGSEA. V shed 4 bases and J shed 7 bases, with 17 bases lying between them. There are 13 residues in the CDR3. CDR3 amino acids: CSVASTGAREQYF. The CDR3 region has the DNA TGCAGCGTTGCCTCGACCGGGGCTCGGGAGCAGTACTTC.

This clonotype appeared many times. The V gene is TRBV4-2, the J gene TRBJ2-7, with a weak D call TRBD2 (5 bases). V was clipped by 0 bases and J by 5 bases, with 8 bases between them. Germline CDR1 LGHNA, CDR2 YNFKEQ. The CDR3 is made up of 13 amino acids. The CDR3 here is CASSQERVDEQYF. The CDR3 nucleotides read TGTGCCAGCAGCCAAGAGAGGGTCGACGAGCAGTACTTC.

This clonotype showed up many times. The rearrangement links TRBV5-1 to TRBJ2-7, with D perhaps matching TRBD1 (5 bases). The germline V gene has CDR1 SGHRS and CDR2 YFSETQ. V was shortened by 0 bases and J by 1 base, with 11 bases between the two germline ends. The CDR3 sequence is 15 residues long. The DNA for the CDR3 is TGCGCCAGCAGCTTGGAACAGGCTCTGTCCTACGAGCAGTACTTC. Amino acid sequence: CASSLEQALSYEQYF.

This clonotype was counted at least ten times. The V and J genes are TRBV18 and TRBJ2-7, with TRBD2 as a possible D gene (6 bases). The CDR3 spans 13 residues. CDR1 and CDR2 from the germline V gene are KGHSH and LQKENI. V was clipped by 0 bases and J by 6 bases, with 9 bases between them. CDR3 protein: CASSPPRGFEQYF. DNA of the CDR3: TGTGCCAGCTCACCACCGCGGGGATTCGAGCAGTACTTC. Looking up the rest from reference TRBV18 and TRBJ2-7 gives the full variable domain: NAGVMQNPRHLVRRRGQEARLRCSPMKGHSHVYWYRQLPEEGLKFMVYLQKENIIDESGMPKERFSAEFPKEGPSILRIQQVVRGDSAAYFCASSPPRGFEQYFGPGTRLTVT.

Regarding this clonotype: This clone may be a read error of a much larger clone one base away. This chain links TRBV2 with TRBJ2-3, with 14 bases that match TRBD2. This CDR3 is 16 amino acids long. V lost 9 bases and J lost 0; bases outside the gene matches: 5. Germline CDR1 reads SNHLY; CDR2 reads FYNNEI. The chain's CDR3 is CARGTSGGFSTDTQYF. The CDR3 nucleotides are TGTGCCAGAGGGACTAGCGGGGGTTTCAGCACAGATACGCAGTATTTT.

This clonotype was counted ten times or more. The genes are TRBV4-1 and TRBJ1-5; TRBD1 is a possible D gene (5 bases). Germline V gene sequence: CDR1 MGHRA, CDR2 YSYEKL. This CDR3 is built from 18 residues. Deletions cut 1 base from V and 3 bases from J, with 19 bases between. CDR3 loop: CASSQAHVLGADNQPQHF. DNA for the CDR3: TGCGCCAGCAGCCAAGCTCACGTTCTCGGGGCTGACAATCAGCCCCAGCATTTT.